This T cell receptor (beta chain) was recorded in a study of T cell responses to AZD1222 COVID-19 vaccine. Overall study findings and caveats: After the peak T cell response, and only then, were repertoires sampled. Per reports, nearly half of all spike-specific TCRs target regions that are unmutated in variants. Clonal diversity was possibly underestimated; the donors were predominantly white British and more often female.

The CDR3 has 14 residues. Germline V CDR1 and CDR2: SGHTA, FQGNSA. Trimming took 10 bases from V and 4 from J; bases not matched to a gene: 10. Assay used: immunoSEQ multiplex PCR; TCRdb lists only in-frame clones, some missing. The table has 78,000 or so clones, 80% seen once. Points on this clone: No antigen is known for it.

The source was peripheral blood, collected 28 days after the second AZD1222 dose. V usage is TRBV7-2 and J usage is TRBJ2-3; 8 nucleotides agree with TRBD1. The clonotype originates from an adult who received the AZD1222 COVID-19 vaccine. The CDR3 nucleotides read TGTGCCACCCGGACAGGGACGGGGGCAGATACGCAGTATTTT. Protein sequence: CATRTGTGADTQYF.